These 17 T cell receptor beta chains originate from one sample sequenced in a study of cytomegalovirus exposure and HLA in healthy donors (TCRdb year 2017). The protocol used for the library was the immunoSEQ multiplex PCR assay. TCRdb took over this immuneACCESS table, retaining in-frame rearrangements with V and J assigned. Such tables are incomplete; in checked studies, under half of the missing clones stem from an unresolved V gene, and the remainder is unexplained. The table for this sample lists 45,000 to 55,000 clones; roughly 88% of them were counted only once. Approximately 6.7% of the sample lies in the top ten. Material: PBMCs. All receptors come from a woman in her twenties or thirties in good health and CMV-seronegative.

The chain combines TRBV27 with TRBJ2-7; TRBD1 agrees at 8 bases. The CDR3 sequence is 16 residues long. V was clipped by 3 bases and J by 0 bases; unmatched bases: 7. CDR1 and CDR2 (germline): MNHEY, SMNVEV (reference sequence). The DNA of the CDR3 is TGTGCCAGCAGTTTGGGGTCCGGGACAGGCTCCTACGAGCAGTACTTC. This codes for CASSLGSGTGSYEQYF.

The chain has TRBV11-2 and TRBJ2-4; D remains unclear. From germline, CDR1 is SGHAT and CDR2 FQNNGV. The CDR3 extends over 15 amino acids. Trimming stripped 1 base from V and 0 bases from J, with 7 bases between. The CDR3 reads CASSLAPVAKNIQYF. Here the CDR3 DNA reads TGTGCCAGCAGCTTAGCCCCGGTAGCCAAAAACATTCAGTACTTC.

In this sample, this clone turned up many times. The chain employs TRBV6-1 and TRBJ2-3; 10 bases agree with TRBD1. CDR3 length: 15 residues. Germline V lookup: CDR1 MNHNS, CDR2 SASEGT. The ends lost 8 bases at V and 5 bases at J; junction bases unmatched: 10. The CDR3 sequence is CASGGQGMLGDTQYF. The CDR3, as DNA: TGTGCCAGCGGGGGACAGGGGATGTTGGGAGATACGCAGTATTTT.

The chain combines TRBV7-2 with TRBJ2-7; a weak D match, TRBD2 (5 bases). The CDR3 is 14 amino acids. CDR1 and CDR2 (germline): SGHTA, FQGNSA. Trimming shortened V by 3 bases and J by 1 base, and 10 bases separated the two germline ends. DNA for the CDR3: TGTGCCAGCAGCTTCACTAGGCTTTCCTACGAGCAGTACTTC. This codes for CASSFTRLSYEQYF.

V and J are TRBV27 and TRBJ1-2; a weak D match, TRBD1 (6 bases). The CDR3 covers 13 residues. The ends were cut back, 6 bases at V and 7 bases at J, with 15 bases in the middle. Germline CDR1 is MNHEY and CDR2 is SMNVEV (reference sequence). CDR3 nucleotide sequence: TGTGCCAGCAGCCAATTTGGGGGCAGTGGCTACACCTTC. Residues: CASSQFGGSGYTF.

This clone was detected only once. This chain links TRBV28 with TRBJ2-3; D is unresolved. This CDR3 contains 11 residues. In germline, CDR1 is MDHEN, CDR2 SYDVKM. The V gene lost 10 bases and the J gene lost 2 bases, with 7 bases spanning the gap. CDR3 sequence reads: CATYHTDTQYF. CDR3 bases: TGTGCCACCTACCACACAGATACGCAGTATTTT.

The V gene is TRBV5-1, the J gene TRBJ2-1; a possible D gene is TRBD1 (5 bases). Between the trimmed V and J ends, which lost 0 bases and 2 bases, there was a span of 6 bases. Germline CDR1 is SGHRS and CDR2 is YFSETQ. This CDR3 has 14 residues. The CDR3 DNA is TGCGCCAGCAGCTTGGGACAGCCCTACAATGAGCAGTTCTTC. Its translation: CASSLGQPYNEQFF.

This chain joins TRBV19 and TRBJ1-5; 8 nucleotides line up with TRBD1. CDR3 size: 17 residues. The J segment lost 5 bases and the V segment lost 5 bases, leaving 14 bases of the junction unmatched. The germline gives CDR1 LNHDA, CDR2 SQIVND (reference sequence). The CDR3 reads CASSGRSDRGRDQPQHF. Here the CDR3 DNA reads TGTGCCAGTAGTGGACGTTCCGACAGGGGTCGCGATCAGCCCCAGCATTTT.

The V and J genes are TRBV19 and TRBJ2-2, with TRBD2 matching 13 bases. Trimming took 4 bases from V and 4 from J; bases not matched to a gene: 6. CDR1 is LNHDA and CDR2 is SQIVND in the germline V gene (reference sequence). There are 17 residues in the CDR3. CDR3 coding DNA: TGTGCCAGTAGTACGACTAGCGGGAGGTCGGGCACCGGGGAGCTGTTTTTT. It yields the protein CASSTTSGRSGTGELFF.

This clone was observed a few times. The chain is built from TRBV7-2 and TRBJ2-6, with D maybe TRBD2 (5 bases). Germline V CDR1 and CDR2: SGHTA, FQGNSA. CDR3 length: 16 residues. V dropped 2 bases and J dropped 4 bases, with 12 bases sitting between them. The CDR3: CASSLTTRSGANVLTF. The DNA of the CDR3 is TGTGCCAGCAGCTTAACTACTAGGTCCGGGGCCAACGTCCTGACTTTC.

The rearrangement uses TRBV13 and TRBJ1-2; 11 nucleotides line up with TRBD1. The CDR3 runs 15 residues. With 1 base clipped from V and 5 bases from J, the junction kept 3 bases outside the gene matches. Per germline, CDR1 PRHDT and CDR2 FYEKMQ (reference sequence). The DNA for the CDR3 is TGTGCCAGCAGCTTAGTGGGGACAGGGGGATATGGCTACACCTTC. It codes for CASSLVGTGGYGYTF.

The genes are TRBV25-1 and TRBJ2-2; D remains ambiguous. CDR3 length equals 13 residues. V lost 3 bases and J 1 base, leaving 3 bases between the germline ends. CDR1 MGHDK and CDR2 SYGVNS come from the germline V gene. CDR3 DNA sequence: TGTGCCAGCAGTGATAGGAACACCGGGGAGCTGTTTTTT. It specifies CASSDRNTGELFF.

The chain combines TRBV11-2 with TRBJ2-3, with 7 bases fitting TRBD1. In germline, CDR1 is SGHAT, CDR2 FQNNGV. Trimming removed 3 bases from V and 0 bases from J; junction bases left unmatched: 3. This CDR3 spans 15 amino acids. The CDR3 is CASSLGTASTDTQYF. The CDR3 DNA reads TGTGCCAGCAGCTTGGGGACAGCGAGCACAGATACGCAGTATTTT.

This clone was observed a single time. The V call is TRBV18, the J call TRBJ2-7, with D tentatively TRBD1 (5 bases). CDR3 size: 13 residues. Germline CDR1 is KGHSH and CDR2 is LQKENI. The germline V and J ends were trimmed by 0 bases and 8 bases, with 11 bases remaining between them. CDR3 nucleotide sequence: TGTGCCAGCTCACCACCGGGCCAGGACAAGCAGTACTTC. Translation: CASSPPGQDKQYF.

The rearrangement joins TRBV7-3 to TRBJ2-5; 10 nucleotides line up with TRBD1. Germline CDR1 reads SGHTA; CDR2 reads FQGTGA. This CDR3 spans 14 amino acids. The V gene end was trimmed by 7 bases and the J gene end by 4 bases; junction bases not matched to a gene: 6. The CDR3 spells CASTKTGGAETQYF. CDR3 nucleotides: TGTGCCAGCACCAAGACAGGGGGCGCAGAGACCCAGTACTTC.

The chain uses TRBV5-4 and TRBJ1-1; 7 bases fit TRBD1. The germline V gene has CDR1 SGHNT and CDR2 YYREEE (reference sequence). The CDR3 has 14 residues. V lost 3 bases and J lost 1; bases outside the gene matches: 3. The CDR3, as DNA: TGTGCCAGCAGCTCGACAGGGCGGAACACTGAAGCTTTCTTT. The encoded protein is CASSSTGRNTEAFF.

The chain has TRBV6-1 and TRBJ2-1; D may be TRBD1 (6 bases). The CDR3 is 15 residues long. The germline CDR1 and CDR2 sequences are MNHNS and SASEGT. V was cut by 3 bases and J by 7 bases, with 16 bases left in between. The CDR3 loop is CASSDSGTMRNEQFF. CDR3 DNA sequence: TGTGCCAGCAGTGACTCGGGGACAATGAGGAATGAGCAGTTCTTC.